This paragraph covers one T cell receptor beta chain sequence. This entry belongs to a study of cytomegalovirus exposure and HLA in healthy donors. CDR1 and CDR2 from the germline V gene are ENHRY and SYGVKD. V lost 8 bases, J lost 3 bases, and 8 bases lay in between. The length of the CDR3 is 11 residues. The PCR ran on 60 Vbeta and 13 Jbeta primers. Only in-frame clones appear in the TCRdb table, and some are missing; sequencing was by immunoSEQ multiplex PCR. The sample lists about 180,000 clones, roughly 79% occurring once. The rearrangement uses TRBV10-3 and TRBJ2-7; D might be TRBD1 (5 bases). Sequencing used PBMCs. This sequence originates from a man aged 35 to 55 in good health and CMV-seropositive. The CDR3 here is CAIGAGYEQYF. The CDR3 DNA reads as TGTGCCATCGGGGCAGGCTACGAGCAGTACTTC.